The rows below give T cell receptor beta chains drawn from one sample of a study of early T cells in non-severe SARS-CoV-2 infection. TCRdb independently ran MiXCR on the 5' RACE reads; one entry per CDR3 protein. This sample has around 60,000 distinct CDR3 sequences; about 10% occur once, and the top ten carry less than 3%. The sample in question was whole blood, obtained at baseline. These receptors were collected from an adult who was a healthcare worker with PCR-confirmed SARS-CoV-2 infection or an uninfected control (not recorded which). CDR3s include the opening cysteine and the closing phenylalanine or tryptophan. A D gene is named only where the DNA matches it firmly.

TRBV9,TRBJ2-3,14,TRBD1,CASNLQGVTDTQYF
TRBV19,TRBJ1-5,15,.,CASSMGRGSGQPQHF
TRBV20-1,TRBJ1-1,15,TRBD1,CSARPAQQGGTEAFF
TRBV30,TRBJ1-3,13,TRBD1,CAGTGKTGNTIYF
TRBV20-1,TRBJ1-1,11,.,CSVSRNTEAFF
TRBV7-2,TRBJ1-2,15,.,CASSLPPWGRDGYTF
TRBV4-3,TRBJ2-3,18,TRBD2,CASSQDISIAGRTDTQYF
TRBV2,TRBJ1-5,13,.,CASRANSNQPQHF
TRBV11-2,TRBJ2-3,14,.,CASSSLVGSPTQYF
TRBV6-5,TRBJ1-1,15,.,CASSDALDSNKGAFF
TRBV7-9,TRBJ2-3,15,.,CASSPDGSTTDTQYF
TRBV19,TRBJ2-2,17,.,CASSIPTTARDTGELFF
TRBV7-2,TRBJ2-5,14,.,CASSLAGGRETQYF
TRBV3-1,TRBJ2-7,14,.,CASSPGDGSYEQYF
TRBV20-1,TRBJ2-7,14,.,CSAPRPGIRDEQYF
TRBV12-3/TRBV12-4,TRBJ2-2,15,TRBD2,CASSSKRGGTGELFF
TRBV5-1,TRBJ2-5,16,.,CASTRGSGTYQETQYF
TRBV7-9,TRBJ2-5,11,.,CASSILETQYF
TRBV12-3/TRBV12-4,TRBJ1-1,11,.,CASVRRAEAFF
TRBV11-2,TRBJ2-1,14,TRBD1,CASSLDRANNEQFF
TRBV4-3,TRBJ1-1,15,.,CASSQDQDRHTEAFF
TRBV6-2/TRBV6-3,TRBJ2-5,14,.,CASSSAGGGETQYF
TRBV4-3,TRBJ2-3,13,.,CASSGVTTDTQYF
TRBV7-9,TRBJ2-5,13,.,CASSATGRETQYF
TRBV10-3,TRBJ2-7,15,TRBD2,CAISEGTSGVYEQYF
TRBV7-9,TRBJ1-2,11,.,CASSLYHGYTF
TRBV11-2,TRBJ1-2,15,.,CASSSTGGLGYGYTF
TRBV27,TRBJ2-1,12,.,CASSLDSGKQFF
TRBV19,TRBJ2-3,13,.,CASSARRTDTQYF
TRBV29-1,TRBJ2-1,10,.,CSGGNNEQFF
TRBV29-1,TRBJ1-2,12,.,CSVAGRSYGYTF
TRBV12-5,TRBJ2-5,14,.,CASGDNRAQETQYF
TRBV6-5,TRBJ2-1,16,.,CASRLGLFGTNNEQFF
TRBV5-1,TRBJ2-5,16,TRBD2,CASSRGHGLAGATQYF
TRBV6-5,TRBJ1-4,15,.,CASSYTPLQGEKLFF
TRBV18,TRBJ1-1,14,.,CTSSRSGLYTEAFF
TRBV4-3,TRBJ2-1,19,TRBD2,CASSQGYLPAGGNFNEQFF
TRBV7-8,TRBJ2-7,15,.,CASSPTDGASHEQYF
TRBV7-8,TRBJ2-3,14,.,CASSGVRDPHTQYF
TRBV30,TRBJ1-2,12,.,CAWSVQGHGYTF
TRBV7-9,TRBJ2-4,16,.,CASSVPERGPKNIQYF
TRBV11-2,TRBJ2-4,19,TRBD2,CASSLGPSGGMLAKNIQYF
TRBV7-6,TRBJ2-5,15,.,CASSPLIGKQETQYF
TRBV21-1,TRBJ1-2,18,.,CASSDSAGTGPHLRGYTF
TRBV3-1,TRBJ2-1,15,TRBD1,CASRSGQGAYNEQFF
TRBV7-2,TRBJ2-4,18,.,CASSSTPGARLAKNIQYF
TRBV6-1,TRBJ2-7,14,.,CASNSQTLSYEQYF
TRBV6-6,TRBJ1-1,13,.,CACGGVMNTEAFF
TRBV18,TRBJ2-5,14,.,CASSPPGRLETQYF
TRBV30,TRBJ1-1,16,TRBD1,CAWRSPGQLMNTEAFF
TRBV30,TRBJ2-3,12,.,CAWSVGRDTQYF